This entry describes one T cell receptor beta chain. The CDR3 spans 14 residues. In germline, CDR1 is DFQATT, CDR2 SNEGSKA (reference sequence). J gave up 10 bases and V 3 bases, and 12 bases lay outside the gene matches. These data originate in a study of blood T cells in healthy people across ages. Whole-study context: About one barcoded beta molecule per two T cells came from capture by template switching.

For the second PCR, which ran for roughly 7 to 11 cycles, a sample-barcoded 5' primer and a J-beta primer mix were used. TCRdb re-called the 5' RACE reads through MiXCR, storing one row per CDR3 protein. In the table there are about 1.8 million distinct CDR3 sequences, around 50% of which are singletons. For every donor, a draw yielded approximately 9.8 milliliters of peripheral blood. The sequence was collected from a woman aged 40 to 50 in good health. The chain has TRBV20-1 and TRBJ2-1, with TRBD1 matching 7 bases. The sample was blood. The CDR3 DNA reads TGCAGTGCTAGGTTTGACAGGGAGTTTTGGGAGCAGTTCTTC. It codes for CSARFDREFWEQFF.